A selection of T cell receptor beta chains follows, all from one sample in a study of blood T cell repertoires in COVID-19. Profiled with immunoSEQ multiplex PCR; TCRdb holds only in-frame clones, not every one. The table has around 190,000 clones, 75% to 90% seen once. The sample taken for sequencing was peripheral blood. The source of these receptors is a man aged 25-45 years with acute or convalescent COVID-19. Each CDR3 is given with its conserved first and last residue. The D gene is left open where the match is weak. Only part of the rows carry a size: once, few, many, or a class if the clone is expanded.

CDR3aa	CDR3nt	len	abundance	j_gene	d_gene	v_gene
CASSLVGQGSPNSPLHF	TGCGCCAGCAGCTTGGTCGGACAGGGGTCCCCTAATTCACCCCTCCACTTT	17	NA	TRBJ1-6	TRBD1	TRBV5-1
CASSVGSGVSTEAFF	TGTGCCAGCAGCGTAGGTTCAGGGGTCTCCACTGAAGCTTTCTTT	15	NA	TRBJ1-1	NA	TRBV9
CASSRTGAENSPLHF	TGTGCCAGCAGTCGCACAGGGGCTGAGAATTCACCCCTCCACTTT	15	NA	TRBJ1-6	TRBD1	TRBV6-5
CASSHLDREYGYTF	TGTGCCAGCAGCCACCTGGACCGGGAGTATGGCTACACCTTC	14	NA	TRBJ1-2	NA	TRBV3-1/TRBV3-2
CSGSAGNTIYF	TGCAGTGGGAGCGCTGGAAACACCATATATTTT	11	NA	TRBJ1-3	NA	TRBV20-1
CASSPETGEQYF	TGTGCCAGCTCACCAGAAACGGGCGAGCAGTACTTC	12	NA	TRBJ2-7	NA	TRBV18
CASSSRVAYEQYF	TGTGCCAGTAGTAGCAGGGTGGCCTACGAGCAGTACTTC	13	NA	TRBJ2-7	NA	TRBV19
CASSLVHGTAREGATQYF	TGTGCCAGCAGCTTAGTTCACGGGACTGCCCGGGAAGGGGCTACGCAGTATTTT	18	NA	TRBJ2-3	NA	TRBV11-2
CASSHRAGLTDTQYF	TGTGCCAGCAGCCATCGGGCAGGGTTGACAGATACGCAGTATTTT	15	NA	TRBJ2-3	NA	TRBV3-1/TRBV3-2
CASSVGPGLAGGFSYNEQFF	TGCGCCAGCAGCGTAGGCCCGGGACTAGCGGGGGGGTTCTCCTACAATGAGCAGTTCTTC	20	NA	TRBJ2-1	TRBD2	TRBV5-1
CASTGESYEQYF	TGTGCCAGTACTGGAGAATCCTACGAGCAGTACTTC	12	NA	TRBJ2-7	NA	TRBV19
CAIRSGTGVYEQYF	TGTGCCATCAGGTCCGGGACAGGGGTCTACGAGCAGTACTTC	14	NA	TRBJ2-7	TRBD1	TRBV10-3
CASSIGRGDSSVYF	TGTGCCAGTAGTATAGGACGGGGTGATTCGTCGGTGTACTTC	14	NA	TRBJ2-4	NA	TRBV19
CASSYRRRSNTGELFF	TGTGCCAGCAGTTACCGGCGGAGATCGAACACCGGGGAGCTGTTTTTT	16	NA	TRBJ2-2	NA	TRBV6-5
CASTRTASNQPQHF	TGTGCCAGCACCCGGACAGCTAGCAATCAGCCCCAGCATTTT	14	NA	TRBJ1-5	NA	TRBV2
CASSLDNQSPLHF	TGTGCCAGCAGCTTAGATAACCAGTCACCCCTCCACTTT	13	NA	TRBJ1-6	NA	TRBV7-9
CASGLAGTDTQYF	TGTGCCAGCGGTCTAGCGGGCACAGATACGCAGTATTTT	13	NA	TRBJ2-3	TRBD2	TRBV25-1
CASSIWGGVGSNQPQHF	TGTGCCAGTAGTATTTGGGGGGGCGTCGGAAGCAATCAGCCCCAGCATTTT	17	once	TRBJ1-5	NA	TRBV19
CASSTRQGWHEQYF	TGTGCCAGCAGCACCCGACAGGGGTGGCACGAGCAGTACTTC	14	NA	TRBJ2-7	TRBD1	TRBV14
CASSPPGQTYEQYF	TGTGCCAGCAGTCCTCCGGGACAGACGTACGAGCAGTACTTC	14	NA	TRBJ2-7	TRBD1	TRBV28
CASRSTGGKTDTQYF	TGTGCCAGCAGGTCGACAGGGGGAAAAACAGATACGCAGTATTTT	15	NA	TRBJ2-3	TRBD1	TRBV7-2
CASSIGRLAGTNEQFF	TGTGCCAGTAGTATAGGTCGACTAGCGGGAACCAATGAGCAGTTCTTC	16	NA	TRBJ2-1	TRBD2	TRBV19
CASSQSVKRQFEVPYEQYF	TGTGCCAGCAGCCAGTCTGTTAAACGACAGTTCGAAGTTCCCTACGAGCAGTACTTC	19	NA	TRBJ2-7	NA	TRBV3-1/TRBV3-2
CASSPGTGVEAFF	TGTGCCAGCAGCCCAGGGACAGGGGTTGAAGCTTTCTTT	13	NA	TRBJ1-1	TRBD1	TRBV11-3
CASSPTGISEKLFF	TGTGCCAGCAGCCCAACAGGGATTTCTGAAAAACTGTTTTTT	14	NA	TRBJ1-4	NA	TRBV6-6
CATRPDRGGGGYTF	TGTGCCACCAGACCCGACAGGGGAGGAGGAGGCTACACCTTC	14	NA	TRBJ1-2	TRBD1	TRBV24-1
CASSLGTSGKETQYF	TGTGCCAGCAGCCTGGGGACTAGCGGCAAAGAGACCCAGTACTTC	15	NA	TRBJ2-5	TRBD2	TRBV4-2
CASRYTGGGEAFF	TGTGCCAGCAGGTATACAGGGGGCGGTGAAGCTTTCTTT	13	NA	TRBJ1-1	TRBD1	TRBV6-5
CAWSPSGELFF	TGTGCCTGGAGCCCCTCCGGGGAGCTGTTTTTT	11	NA	TRBJ2-2	NA	TRBV30
CSVVGTALLDYGYTF	TGCAGCGTTGTCGGGACAGCCCTCCTCGACTATGGCTACACCTTC	15	NA	TRBJ1-2	TRBD1	TRBV29-1
CASSHPDRVRETQYF	TGTGCCAGCAGCCATCCGGACAGGGTTAGAGAGACCCAGTACTTC	15	NA	TRBJ2-5	TRBD1	TRBV14
CASSLRETQYF	TGTGCCAGCAGTTTACGTGAGACCCAGTACTTC	11	NA	TRBJ2-5	NA	TRBV12-3/TRBV12-4
CAISEGGTDNQPQHF	TGTGCCATCAGTGAGGGGGGGACGGACAATCAGCCCCAGCATTTT	15	NA	TRBJ1-5	NA	TRBV10-3
CASSLNRNEKLFF	TGTGCCAGCAGCTTGAACAGAAATGAAAAACTGTTTTTT	13	NA	TRBJ1-4	NA	TRBV5-6
CASAKPTGTLSGEQFF	TGTGCTAGTGCTAAACCTACCGGGACATTGTCTGGTGAGCAGTTCTTC	16	NA	TRBJ2-1	NA	TRBV12-5
CSVERGADTQYF	TGCAGCGTTGAACGGGGGGCAGATACGCAGTATTTT	12	NA	TRBJ2-3	TRBD2	TRBV29-1
CASSLAQVSGAEAFF	TGCGCCAGCAGCCTGGCACAGGTCAGCGGGGCTGAAGCTTTCTTT	15	once	TRBJ1-1	NA	TRBV5-1
CASSPGTGNGYTF	TGTGCCAGCAGTCCAGGGACAGGCAATGGCTACACCTTC	13	NA	TRBJ1-2	TRBD1	TRBV28
CASSRGGVAEQYF	TGTGCCAGCTCCCGGGGGGGGGTTGCCGAGCAGTACTTC	13	NA	TRBJ2-7	TRBD2	TRBV12-3/TRBV12-4
CASSSVQGGNSPLHF	TGTGCCAGTAGCTCAGTCCAGGGTGGAAATTCACCCCTCCACTTT	15	NA	TRBJ1-6	NA	TRBV19
CASSRGVGDGNQPQHF	TGTGCCAGCAGCCGGGGGGTGGGCGACGGCAATCAGCCCCAGCATTTT	16	NA	TRBJ1-5	NA	TRBV7-9
CASSNEGQGASLDGYTF	TGTGCCAGCAGTAACGAAGGACAGGGGGCGTCTTTGGATGGCTACACCTTC	17	NA	TRBJ1-2	TRBD1	TRBV27
CASSVGHEYEQYF	TGCGCCAGCAGCGTGGGACACGAATACGAGCAGTACTTC	13	NA	TRBJ2-7	NA	TRBV5-1
CASSTTEYTEAFF	TGTGCCAGCAGCACGACAGAGTACACTGAAGCTTTCTTT	13	NA	TRBJ1-1	NA	TRBV27
CASSLGALANEKLFF	TGTGCCAGCAGTTTAGGAGCCTTGGCTAATGAAAAACTGTTTTTT	15	NA	TRBJ1-4	NA	TRBV28
CASSKTGVGEKLFF	TGCGCCAGCAGCAAGACAGGGGTGGGAGAAAAACTGTTTTTT	14	NA	TRBJ1-4	TRBD1	TRBV5-1
CASGQRGEKLFF	TGTGCCAGCGGGCAGAGAGGGGAAAAACTGTTTTTT	12	once	TRBJ1-4	NA	TRBV28
CASSSLQGRYRAWGTDTQYF	TGTGCCAGCAGCTCCCTACAGGGGAGGTATAGGGCTTGGGGCACAGATACGCAGTATTTT	20	once	TRBJ2-3	NA	TRBV6-6
CASSQAEAGGDEQYF	TGTGCCAGCAGCCAAGCGGAAGCGGGAGGGGACGAGCAGTACTTC	15	NA	TRBJ2-7	TRBD2	TRBV4-2
CASSLRTGGNTEAFF	TGTGCCAGCAGTTTAAGGACAGGGGGGAACACTGAAGCTTTCTTT	15	NA	TRBJ1-1	TRBD1	TRBV28
CASSLNHAEAGVGEQFF	TGTGCCAGCAGCTTAAACCACGCGGAGGCGGGGGTAGGGGAGCAGTTCTTC	17	once	TRBJ2-1	TRBD2	TRBV7-3
CASSLYDRGPNYGYTF	TGCGCCAGCAGCTTATATGACAGGGGACCCAACTATGGCTACACCTTC	16	NA	TRBJ1-2	TRBD1	TRBV5-1
CASSRQGPSGTEAFF	TGTGCCAGCAGTCGTCAGGGGCCATCGGGCACTGAAGCTTTCTTT	15	NA	TRBJ1-1	NA	TRBV7-3
CAWTAGGGPSYEQYF	TGTGCCTGGACCGCTGGGGGGGGGCCCTCCTACGAGCAGTACTTC	15	NA	TRBJ2-7	NA	TRBV30
CASSRTASPGQGYGYTF	TGCGCCAGCAGCCGTACTGCGTCCCCGGGACAGGGGTATGGCTACACCTTC	17	NA	TRBJ1-2	TRBD1	TRBV5-1
CASSPRELQETQYF	TGTGCCAGCTCACCTCGGGAGCTACAAGAGACCCAGTACTTC	14	NA	TRBJ2-5	NA	TRBV18
CATPGTGNLLNSPLHF	TGTGCCACCCCCGGGACAGGGAATCTCCTGAATTCACCCCTCCACTTT	16	NA	TRBJ1-6	TRBD1	TRBV28
CASSLTAGGEQYF	TGTGCCAGCAGTTTGACGGCCGGGGGTGAGCAGTACTTC	13	NA	TRBJ2-7	NA	TRBV28
CASSARDREETQYF	TGTGCCAGCAGTGCCCGGGACAGGGAAGAGACCCAGTACTTC	14	NA	TRBJ2-5	TRBD1	TRBV28
CASSSGNSGNTIYF	TGTGCCAGCAGCTCCGGGAATTCTGGAAACACCATATATTTT	14	NA	TRBJ1-3	NA	TRBV7-3